Listed below are T cell receptor beta chains from one sample, sequenced in a study of CD8 T cells in Susac syndrome. TCRdb redid the calling of the immunoSEQ multiplex PCR reads with MiXCR, one entry per CDR3 protein. Here the sample spans about 210,000 distinct CDR3 sequences, roughly 96% being singletons. Sequences were obtained from CD4+ T cells from PBMCs. The receptors originated from a human donor with multiple sclerosis. The CDR3 runs from the conserved cysteine through the conserved F or W. The order of the fields is V gene, clone size, D gene, J gene, CDR3 DNA, CDR3 protein. D genes are given only for firm matches. Some rows mark clone size as missing; the rest say once, few, many or name a class of expanded clone.

>TRBV9|NA|NA|TRBJ1-5
TGTGCCAGCAGCCCAAGTGGCGGGGACAATCAGCCCCAGCATTTT
CASSPSGGDNQPQHF
>TRBV20-1|NA|TRBD1|TRBJ1-5
TGCAGTGCTAGAGATTTGGGGACAGGGAGATATAGCAATCAGCCCCAGCATTTT
CSARDLGTGRYSNQPQHF
>TRBV9|NA|NA|TRBJ2-6
TGTGCCAGCAGCACCCATGGGGCCAACGTCCTGACTTTC
CASSTHGANVLTF
>TRBV7-2|NA|NA|TRBJ2-7
TGTGCCAGCAGCAAAGGACGACTAGAGGGGTCCTACGAGCAGTACTTC
CASSKGRLEGSYEQYF
>TRBV20-1|NA|NA|TRBJ2-1
TGCAGTGCGATAGGGTGGGGCTACAATGAGCAGTTCTTC
CSAIGWGYNEQFF
>TRBV20-1|once|NA|TRBJ1-6
TGCAGTGCTATTACCACCTCAGTTAATTCACCCCTCCACTTT
CSAITTSVNSPLHF
>TRBV12-3/TRBV12-4|NA|NA|TRBJ1-1
TGTGCCAGCAGCCACGGAGGGGGCACTGAAGCTTTCTTT
CASSHGGGTEAFF
>TRBV9|NA|NA|TRBJ2-5
TGTGCCAGCAGCTCACCACGGAACGACCAGTACTTC
CASSSPRNDQYF
>TRBV27|NA|TRBD2|TRBJ2-6
TGTGCCAGCAGTTTAACAGGGATCCTAGCGGGGGTTAGCTCTGGGGCCAACGTCCTGACTTTC
CASSLTGILAGVSSGANVLTF
>TRBV18|NA|NA|TRBJ1-5
TGTGCCAGCTCACCATCGAGAGCATGGGGTCAGCCCCAGCATTTT
CASSPSRAWGQPQHF
>TRBV3-1|NA|NA|TRBJ1-2
TGTGCCAGCAGCCAAGATCTGGGGAACTATGGCTACACCTTC
CASSQDLGNYGYTF
>TRBV19|once|NA|TRBJ2-6
TGTGCCAGTAGACCCCCGACAGGCTCTGGGGCCAACGTCCTGACTTTC
CASRPPTGSGANVLTF
>TRBV12-3/TRBV12-4|NA|NA|TRBJ1-5
TGTGCCAGCAGTCCCGGACAGATTCAGCCGCCCCAGCATTTT
CASSPGQIQPPQHF
>TRBV5-1|once|NA|TRBJ2-3
TGCGCCAGCAGCTTTGGGGGGGCTGGAACAGATACGCAGTATTTT
CASSFGGAGTDTQYF
>TRBV7-3|NA|NA|TRBJ1-2
TGTGCCAGCAGGGCCGCCGCTAACTATGGCTACACCTTC
CASRAAANYGYTF
>TRBV7-8|NA|TRBD1|TRBJ1-1
TGTGCCAGCAGCTTAGTTCCGGGACAGGGGAACACTGAAGCTTTCTTT
CASSLVPGQGNTEAFF
>TRBV5-1|NA|NA|TRBJ2-6
TGCGCCAGCAGCGTCGACAGCTCTGGGGCCAACGTCCTGACTTTC
CASSVDSSGANVLTF
>TRBV30|NA|NA|TRBJ2-7
TGTGCCTGGAGTGTAGCCGTGACCTACGAGCAGTACTTC
CAWSVAVTYEQYF
>TRBV9|NA|NA|TRBJ2-1
TGTGCCAGCAGCCCCCACCTGGGTACGCGGGATGAGCAGTTCTTC
CASSPHLGTRDEQFF
>TRBV20-1|NA|NA|TRBJ2-2
TGCAGTGCCGAGGACAGCCCGAACACCGGGGAGCTGTTTTTT
CSAEDSPNTGELFF
>TRBV3-1|NA|NA|TRBJ1-5
TGTGCCAGCAGCCATGAACATCAGCCCCAGCATTTT
CASSHEHQPQHF
>TRBV9|NA|NA|TRBJ2-6
TGTGCCAGCAGCGTGACAGCTGGGGCCAACGTCCTGACTTTC
CASSVTAGANVLTF
>TRBV20-1|NA|NA|TRBJ2-5
TGCAGTGCTAGAGCCGGTACGGGTCAAGAGACCCAGTACTTC
CSARAGTGQETQYF
>TRBV18|few|NA|TRBJ1-5
TGTGCCAGCTCCGGGGGGGATCAGCCCCAGCATTTT
CASSGGDQPQHF
>TRBV30|NA|TRBD2|TRBJ2-1
TGTGCCTGGACTAGCGGGAGGGCCAACAATGAGCAGTTCTTC
CAWTSGRANNEQFF
>TRBV5-1|NA|NA|TRBJ2-7
TGCGCCAGCAGCTTGAGAGGGATAGCCTCCTACGAGCAGTACTTC
CASSLRGIASYEQYF
>TRBV28|NA|TRBD2|TRBJ2-4
TGTGCCAGCAGTCCCTCGGGGGGCAAAAACATTCAGTACTTC
CASSPSGGKNIQYF
>TRBV2|NA|NA|TRBJ2-3
TGTGCCAGCAGTGAAGGCCGGCAGGGAGGCACAGATACGCAGTATTTT
CASSEGRQGGTDTQYF
>TRBV7-9|NA|NA|TRBJ2-5
TGTGCCAGCAGCGCCCGGGAGTATGAGACCCAGTACTTC
CASSAREYETQYF
>TRBV7-9|NA|NA|TRBJ1-2
TGTGCCAGCAGCCTTCCATTCTACGGCTACACCTTC
CASSLPFYGYTF
>TRBV11-1|NA|TRBD1|TRBJ2-7
TGTGCCAGCAGCTCCCGACAGGGCTACGAGCAGTACTTC
CASSSRQGYEQYF
>TRBV20-1|NA|NA|TRBJ1-5
TGCAGTGCTAGGGGCAGGAATAGCAATCAGCCCCAGCATTTT
CSARGRNSNQPQHF
>TRBV13|NA|NA|TRBJ2-3
TGTGCCAGCAGCAGAAGTGGCAGGGAGGTAGATACGCAGTATTTT
CASSRSGREVDTQYF
>TRBV6-1|NA|NA|TRBJ2-2
TGTGCCAGCAGGGGAATGTCGACCGGCGGGGCCGGGGAGCTGTTTTTT
CASRGMSTGGAGELFF
>TRBV2|NA|TRBD1|TRBJ2-1
TGTGCCAGCGATCGGGACAGGCTAAATGAGCAGTTCTTC
CASDRDRLNEQFF
>TRBV4-1|NA|TRBD1|TRBJ2-3
TGCGCCAGCAGCAATGCCAGGGGGTCGAAGGTTGATACGCAGTATTTT
CASSNARGSKVDTQYF
>TRBV18|NA|NA|TRBJ2-3
TGTGCCAGCTCACCGGGCCCCGATACGCAGTATTTT
CASSPGPDTQYF
>TRBV24-1|NA|TRBD1|TRBJ2-1
TGTGCCACCAGTTGGGACAGGGCGTCCTACAATGAGCAGTTCTTC
CATSWDRASYNEQFF
>TRBV2|NA|TRBD1|TRBJ1-5
TGTGCCAGCAGCGATACAGGGGGCTACCAGCCCCAGCATTTT
CASSDTGGYQPQHF
>TRBV20-1|NA|NA|TRBJ1-1
TGCAGTGCGGACGCGAACACTGAAGCTTTCTTT
CSADANTEAFF
>TRBV2|NA|TRBD1|TRBJ2-2
TGTGCCAGCAGTGTCCGGGACAGCTGGTCCGGGGAGCTGTTTTTT
CASSVRDSWSGELFF
>TRBV27|NA|NA|TRBJ1-5
TGTGCCAGCAGAACGGGGGGGGCCGGTCAGCCCCAGCATTTT
CASRTGGAGQPQHF
>TRBV5-1|once|NA|TRBJ1-1
TGCGCCAGCAGCACCCCAGGGGTGAACACTGAAGCTTTCTTT
CASSTPGVNTEAFF
>TRBV6-5|NA|NA|TRBJ1-2
NA
CASSTSRIGYGYTF
>TRBV29-1|NA|NA|TRBJ2-7
TGCAGCGTTGAAGTTGGACAGAGGGTCTACGAGCAGTACTTC
CSVEVGQRVYEQYF
>TRBV27|NA|NA|TRBJ1-2
TGTGCCAGCAGTTTAGGAAGGACCACCAACGGGAATGGCTACACCTTC
CASSLGRTTNGNGYTF
>TRBV29-1|NA|NA|TRBJ2-3
TGCAGCCAACGCCAAGCCGATACGCAGTATTTT
CSQRQADTQYF
>TRBV3-1|NA|NA|TRBJ1-4
TGTGCCAGCAGCGCGCGGAACGGATATGAAAAACTGTTTTTT
CASSARNGYEKLFF
>TRBV30|NA|TRBD2|TRBJ2-5
TGTGCCTGGATGGGGGAGGGCGAGACCCAGTACTTC
CAWMGEGETQYF
>TRBV9|NA|NA|TRBJ1-3
TGTGCCAGCAGCGTAGGACAGCGCGGAAACACCATATATTTT
CASSVGQRGNTIYF
>TRBV21-1|NA|NA|TRBJ2-1
TGTGCCAGCAGCAGAGTGCCCTACAATGAGCAGTTCTTC
CASSRVPYNEQFF
>TRBV4-2|NA|NA|TRBJ2-7
TGTGCCAGCAGCCAAGGGTCACAGGGCCGGGGGGAGCAGTACTTC
CASSQGSQGRGEQYF
>TRBV30|NA|NA|TRBJ2-3
TGTGCCTGGAGTGTACAAGGCAGGCGTATCACAGATACGCAGTATTTT
CAWSVQGRRITDTQYF